The clone carrying this T cell receptor (beta chain) was seen just once. The sample is drawn from a study of blood T cell repertoires in COVID-19. Study summary: Samples came from the United States, Italy and Spain, spanning acute and convalescent COVID-19. The analysed material was cDNA or gDNA that came from T cells, B-cell-depleted T cells, or PBMCs.

V was trimmed by 4 bases and J by 2 bases, leaving 20 bases between them. The length of the CDR3 is 17 residues. Germline CDR1 is MNHEY and CDR2 is SVGEGT. In the study's own analysis: Nucleated cell counts were estimated from reference gene primer amplification. The method was immunoSEQ multiplex PCR; TCRdb's version includes in-frame clones alone and lacks a portion of them. The V and J calls and clone size are taken from that table; D and trimming were inferred from the DNA. The data show roughly 300,000 clones, about 89% seen once. This sequence was found in a woman aged 50 to 65 who had recovered from COVID-19. Sequenced sample: peripheral blood. J is TRBJ1-2 and V is TRBV6-2 or TRBV6-3; D uncertain. DNA for the CDR3: TGTGCCAGCAGTTTGGGCCCCCGAGTCGGCAGAAACTATGGCTACACCTTC. Its protein product is CASSLGPRVGRNYGYTF.